Each of the 24 T cell receptor beta chains below was sequenced from the same sample in a study of T cell repertoires in cytomegalovirus infection. Each CDR3 protein gets one entry after TCRdb re-called the reads with MiXCR. The profile shows about 830,000 distinct CDR3 sequences, approximately 29% of them singletons. What these receptors recognize is not known. The material sequenced was cultured CD8+ T cells from PBMCs, taken from culture after CMV antigen stimulation. The receptors here all came from a human donor in good health (CMV status not recorded). Some clones in this sample may be carry-over from other donors' samples.

Of note for this clonotype: Being one base from a much bigger clone, this may be a read error. The chain couples TRBV7-2 to TRBJ2-1, with D possibly TRBD2 on 5 matching bases. Trimming removed 6 bases from V and 9 bases from J, with 12 bases in between. This CDR3 is 12 amino acids long. Germline assignment: CDR1 SGHTA and CDR2 FQGNSA. The CDR3 nucleotides read TGTGCCAGCAGACGACGGGGTAGTGAGCAGTTCTTC. Protein: CASRRRGSEQFF.

Regarding this clonotype: The germline gene is not matched at one end of the junction; a read error may be the cause. This rearrangement joins TRBV7-9 to TRBJ1-5; weak D call: TRBD1 (5 bases). The CDR3 contains 12 residues. The germline V gene has CDR1 SEHNR and CDR2 FQNEAQ (reference sequence). This CDR3 is CASSLWDLPQHF. CDR3 DNA: TGTGCGAGCAGCTTATGGGACCTGCCCCAGCATTTT.

In its sample, this clonotype was seen a few times. The V and J genes are TRBV4-1 and TRBJ1-1; D possibly corresponds to TRBD1 (5 bases). Germline-derived CDR1 and CDR2 are MGHRA and YSYEKL. This CDR3 comprises 18 residues. V was clipped by 2 bases and J by 0 bases, with 19 bases between them. CDR3 nucleotide sequence: TGCGCCAGCAGCCAACTCTCCGGGGCGATGGGGCTGAACACTGAAGCTTTCTTT. The encoded protein is CASSQLSGAMGLNTEAFF.

This clonotype was observed a few times. The rearrangement uses TRBV7-2 and TRBJ1-5, with TRBD1 matching 10 bases. The CDR3 consists of 14 residues. Germline CDR1 and CDR2: SGHTA and FQGNSA. V dropped 5 bases and J dropped 5; count of bases not matched to a gene: 3. The CDR3 region has the DNA TGTGCCAGCAGCCGGACAGGGGGTCATCAGCCCCAGCATTTT. The encoded protein is CASSRTGGHQPQHF.

Of note for this clonotype: A junction end diverges from the germline sequence, so it may reflect a read error. The rearrangement links TRBV7-7 to TRBJ2-1; D not resolved. Per germline, CDR1 SSHAT and CDR2 FNYEAQ (reference sequence). The length of the CDR3 is 15 residues. CDR3 sequence: CASSFLGSSYNEQFF. The CDR3 DNA follows: TGTGCTAGCAGCTTCTTGGGCAGCTCCTACAATGAGCAGTTCTTC.

The chain joins TRBV25-1 to TRBJ1-2; 11 bases line up with TRBD1. Germline V lookup: CDR1 MGHDK, CDR2 SYGVNS. The CDR3 sequence is 15 residues long. V was pared by 1 base and J by 4 bases, with 2 bases of the junction left unmatched. The CDR3 bases are TGTGCCAGCAGTGAATCCGGGACAGGGGGCTATGGCTACACCTTC. Amino acids: CASSESGTGGYGYTF.

The table lists this clonotype with many counts. CDR3 nucleotide sequence: TGTGCCACCGCTGGACAGGGGATACCTAATGAAAAACTGTTTTTT. Its translation: CATAGQGIPNEKLFF. The chain employs TRBV6-5 and TRBJ1-4; 9 bases map to TRBD1. The V gene end was trimmed by 10 bases and the J gene end by 3 bases; junction bases not matched to a gene: 9. Germline V gene lookup returns CDR1 MNHEY and CDR2 SVGAGI. The CDR3 length is 15 residues.

This clonotype was counted a few times. The rearrangement links TRBV10-3 to TRBJ1-6; the D gene is possibly TRBD1 (5 bases). The V gene's germline CDR1 is ENHRY and CDR2 SYGVKD. Trimming left V 3 bases short and J 8 bases short, with 11 bases between. The CDR3 is 14 residues long. CDR3: CAISDSGQDSPLHF. CDR3 coding DNA: TGTGCCATCAGTGATAGCGGACAAGATTCACCCCTCCACTTT.

V gene TRBV19 combines with J gene TRBJ2-1; TRBD1 might be the D (6 bases). The germline gives CDR1 LNHDA, CDR2 SQIVND (reference sequence). This CDR3 has 14 amino acids. V was trimmed by 3 bases and J by 6 bases, leaving 12 bases between them. CDR3 in DNA: TGTGCCAGTAGTATTGGGGGCAGGGCCAATGAGCAGTTCTTC. Protein: CASSIGGRANEQFF.

CDR3 sequence (DNA): TGTGCCAGCGCGGGACAGGGGAGAGAAGCTTTCTTT. Residues: CASAGQGREAFF. This chain joins TRBV7-6 and TRBJ1-1, with 10 nucleotides matching TRBD1. V trimming: 8 bases; J trimming: 8 bases; junction bases outside the gene matches: 5. The CDR3 length is 12 residues. Germline lookup yields CDR1 SGHVS and CDR2 FNYEAQ.

This sequence joins TRBV4-3 and TRBJ1-1, with D hard to call. Trimming left V 4 bases short and J 1 base short, with 7 bases between. This CDR3 has 13 amino acids. Germline lookup yields CDR1 LGHNA and CDR2 YSLEER. The CDR3 DNA follows: TGCGCCAGCAGCCGGAACCCGAACACTGAAGCTTTCTTT. It is translated as CASSRNPNTEAFF.

This clonotype was detected a few times. V gene TRBV6-5 combines with J gene TRBJ1-2; 8 bases match TRBD1. Germline V lookup: CDR1 MNHEY, CDR2 SVGAGI. The V and J ends lost 5 bases and 6 bases, in that order; junction bases with no gene match: 5. The CDR3 has 13 amino acids. Here the CDR3 DNA reads TGTGCCAGCAGTCTACAGGGGGATAATGGCTACACCTTC. Its protein product is CASSLQGDNGYTF.

This clonotype turned up a few times. The chain couples TRBV7-6 to TRBJ2-6; D is unresolved. V was pared by 9 bases and J by 2 bases, with 8 bases between. The V gene's germline CDR1 is SGHVS and CDR2 FNYEAQ. CDR3 length equals 13 residues. The CDR3: CASGVPGANVLTF. As DNA, the CDR3 is TGTGCCAGTGGGGTGCCTGGGGCCAACGTCCTGACTTTC.

J is TRBJ2-4 and V is TRBV13; no definite D call. Germline CDR1 is PRHDT and CDR2 is FYEKMQ (reference sequence). The CDR3 is 15 residues long. V was shortened by 1 base and J by 5 bases, with 12 bases between the two germline ends. The CDR3 DNA is TGTGCCAGCAGCTTAGTGTCATTCGGTGAAAACATTCAGTACTTC. Encoded protein: CASSLVSFGENIQYF.

This clonotype was found a few times. The genes are TRBV12-3 or TRBV12-4 and TRBJ2-1, with D possibly being TRBD2 (6 bases). The CDR3 sequence is 14 residues long. V lost 6 bases and J 3 bases, leaving 12 bases between the germline ends. The CDR3 loop is CASRASASYNEQFF. In nucleotides, the CDR3 is TGTGCCAGCAGGGCTAGCGCCAGCTACAATGAGCAGTTCTTC.

This chain links TRBV5-1 with TRBJ2-7; D may correspond to TRBD1 or TRBD2 (5 bases each). This CDR3 region has 14 residues. V was shortened by 5 bases and J by 5 bases, with 17 bases between the two germline ends. Per the germline V gene, CDR1 is SGHRS and CDR2 is YFSETQ. The CDR3: CASSIGGSRDEQYV. CDR3 bases: TGCGCCAGCAGTATTGGGGGTTCACGTGACGAGCAGTACGTC.

The table lists this clonotype with a few counts. This rearrangement joins TRBV19 to TRBJ2-1; no clear D. V lost 5 bases and J lost 6, with 11 bases in between. Per the germline V gene, CDR1 is LNHDA and CDR2 is SQIVND (reference sequence). The CDR3 has 13 residues. The CDR3 sequence: CASSAVPGNEQFF. In DNA form, the CDR3 reads TGTGCCAGTAGTGCGGTTCCGGGCAATGAGCAGTTCTTC.

This clonotype was counted a few times. The rearrangement uses TRBV6-2 or TRBV6-3 and TRBJ1-5; 8 bases are shared with TRBD1. Germline V gene sequence: CDR1 MNHEY, CDR2 SVGEGT. Trimming removed 7 bases from V and 0 bases from J; junction bases left unmatched: 2. The CDR3 has 14 amino acids. CDR3 in DNA: TGTGCCAGCACCGACAGGGGTAGCAATCAGCCCCAGCATTTT. Amino acids: CASTDRGSNQPQHF.

The chain carries TRBV7-3 and TRBJ2-6; D is undetermined. The CDR3 contains 17 residues. Germline V gene data show CDR1 as SGHTA and CDR2 as FQGTGA. V was trimmed by 1 base and J by 1 base, leaving 11 bases between them. CDR3 nucleotides: TGTGCCAGCAGCTTAAAGGGTGTTCAGTCTGGGGCCAACGTCCTGACTTTC. Its translation: CASSLKGVQSGANVLTF.

The chain is built from TRBV20-1 and TRBJ2-1; D is possibly TRBD1 or TRBD2 (5 bases each). This CDR3 has 16 amino acids. The ends were cut back, 5 bases at V and 2 bases at J, with 19 bases in the middle. CDR1 and CDR2 (germline): DFQATT, SNEGSKA (reference sequence). The CDR3, as DNA: TGCAGTGCTGGGGCCCTACCGGGACGGCCCTACAATGAGCAGTTCTTC. Residues: CSAGALPGRPYNEQFF.

About this clonotype itself: Given a much more abundant clone one base away, this may be a read error. This chain connects TRBV7-2 to TRBJ1-1, with 7 bases identical to TRBD1. Germline lookup yields CDR1 SGHTA and CDR2 FQGNSA. The CDR3 has 14 amino acids. The CDR3 DNA is TGTGCCAGCAGCTTAGCCGGGACAGACCCTGAAGCTTCCTTT. Translating gives CASSLAGTDPEASF.

The table lists this clonotype with a few counts. V usage is TRBV6-2 or TRBV6-3 and J usage is TRBJ1-2; 7 bases map to TRBD1. V lost 0 bases to trimming and J lost 4 bases; unmatched junction nucleotides: 14. Germline V gene sequence: CDR1 MNHEY, CDR2 SVGEGT. The CDR3 spans 18 residues. CDR3 protein: CASSYSYGQENEGYGYTF. In DNA form, the CDR3 reads TGTGCCAGCAGTTACTCGTATGGACAGGAGAACGAAGGCTATGGCTACACCTTC.

V usage is TRBV7-9 and J usage is TRBJ2-1; 8 bases map to TRBD1. V trimming: 4 bases; J trimming: 6 bases; junction bases outside the gene matches: 11. The CDR3 spans 16 residues. Germline V gives CDR1 SEHNR, CDR2 FQNEAQ (reference sequence). Written as DNA, the CDR3 is TGTGCCAGCAGCTCCCCCAAGGGGACAGGTCGCAATGAGCAGTTCTTC. This gives the protein CASSSPKGTGRNEQFF. The whole variable domain, remainder taken from reference TRBV7-9 and TRBJ2-1, is DTGVSQNPRHKITKRGQNVTFRCDPISEHNRLYWYRQTLGQGPEFLTYFQNEAQLEKSRLLSDRFSAERPKGSFSTLEIQRTEQGDSAMYLCASSSPKGTGRNEQFFGPGTRLTVL.

The chain uses TRBV19 and TRBJ2-1; D not certain. The V end lost 9 bases, the J end lost 1 base, and 4 bases lay between the germline ends. Germline V gene sequence: CDR1 LNHDA, CDR2 SQIVND (reference sequence). This CDR3 is 11 amino acids long. The chain's CDR3 is CASWSYNEQFF. In DNA, the CDR3 is TGTGCCAGCTGGTCCTACAATGAGCAGTTCTTC. The complete variable domain, with remaining parts taken from reference TRBV19 and TRBJ2-1, reads DGGITQSPKYLFRKEGQNVTLSCEQNLNHDAMYWYRQDPGQGLRLIYYSQIVNDFQKGDIAEGYSVSREKKESFPLTVTSAQKNPTAFYLCASWSYNEQFFGPGTRLTVL.